This T cell receptor (beta chain) was recovered during a study of blood T cell repertoires in COVID-19. Study at large: Collection of acute and convalescent COVID-19 samples took place in the United States, Italy and Spain. PBMCs, B-cell-depleted T cells, or T cells were the source of the cDNA or gDNA that made up the material.

In the original workflow: The authors estimated nucleated cell counts from reference gene primer amplification. TCRdb's table, derived via immunoSEQ multiplex PCR, lists solely in-frame clones and lacks some. V, J and clone size are those of that table, while D and trimming were read from the DNA. Among 200,000 or so clones listed, 60% to 85% were seen once. The clonotype comes from a man between 60 and 70 years old with active or convalescent COVID-19. Sequenced input: peripheral blood.

CDR3: CASRGAGAAGELFF. CDR3 sequence (DNA): TGTGCCAGCAGAGGGGCAGGGGCGGCCGGGGAGCTGTTTTTT. This chain connects TRBV7-2 to TRBJ2-2, with a tentative D call TRBD1 (6 bases). Germline CDR1 is SGHTA and CDR2 is FQGNSA. The CDR3 consists of 14 residues. Trimming stripped 6 bases from V and 6 bases from J, with 14 bases between.